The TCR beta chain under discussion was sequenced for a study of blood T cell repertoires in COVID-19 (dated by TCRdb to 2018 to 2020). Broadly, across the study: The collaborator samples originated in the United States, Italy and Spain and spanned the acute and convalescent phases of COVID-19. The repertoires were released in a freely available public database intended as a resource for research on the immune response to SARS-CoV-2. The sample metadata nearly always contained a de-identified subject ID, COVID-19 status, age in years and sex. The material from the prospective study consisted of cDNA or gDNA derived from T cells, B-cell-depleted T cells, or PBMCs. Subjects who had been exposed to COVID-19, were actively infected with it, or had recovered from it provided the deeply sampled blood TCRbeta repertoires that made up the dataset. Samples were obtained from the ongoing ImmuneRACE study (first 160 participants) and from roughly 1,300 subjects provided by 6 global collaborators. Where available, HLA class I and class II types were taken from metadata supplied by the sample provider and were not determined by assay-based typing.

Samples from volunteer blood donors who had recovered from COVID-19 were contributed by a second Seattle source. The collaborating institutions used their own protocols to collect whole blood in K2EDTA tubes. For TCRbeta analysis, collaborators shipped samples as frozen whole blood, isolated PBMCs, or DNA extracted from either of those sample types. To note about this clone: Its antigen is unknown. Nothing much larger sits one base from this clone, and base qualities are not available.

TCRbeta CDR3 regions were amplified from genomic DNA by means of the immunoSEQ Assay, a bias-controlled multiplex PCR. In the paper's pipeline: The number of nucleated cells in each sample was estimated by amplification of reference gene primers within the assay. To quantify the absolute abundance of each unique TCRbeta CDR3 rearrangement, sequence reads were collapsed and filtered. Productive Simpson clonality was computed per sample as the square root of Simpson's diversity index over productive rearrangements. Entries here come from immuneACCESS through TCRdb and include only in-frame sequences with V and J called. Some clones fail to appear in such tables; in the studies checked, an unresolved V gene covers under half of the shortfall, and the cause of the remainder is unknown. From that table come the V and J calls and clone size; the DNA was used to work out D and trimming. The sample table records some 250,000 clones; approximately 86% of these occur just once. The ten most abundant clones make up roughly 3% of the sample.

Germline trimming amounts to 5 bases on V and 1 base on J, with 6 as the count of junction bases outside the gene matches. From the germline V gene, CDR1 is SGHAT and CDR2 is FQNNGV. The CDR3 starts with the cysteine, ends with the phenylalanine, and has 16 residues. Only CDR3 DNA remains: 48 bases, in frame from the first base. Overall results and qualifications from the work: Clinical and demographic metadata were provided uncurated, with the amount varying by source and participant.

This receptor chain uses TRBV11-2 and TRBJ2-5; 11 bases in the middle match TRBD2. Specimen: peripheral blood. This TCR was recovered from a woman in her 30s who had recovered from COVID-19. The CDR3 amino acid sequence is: CASSPLAGGVQETQYF. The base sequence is TGTGCCAGCAGCCCATTAGCGGGGGGGGTCCAAGAGACCCAGTACTTC.